This T cell receptor beta chain was captured in a study of blood T cell repertoires in COVID-19. Germline CDR1 and CDR2: SGHVS and FNYEAQ. The length of the CDR3 is 13 residues. V lost 5 bases and J 8 bases, leaving 15 bases between the germline ends. Assay used: immunoSEQ multiplex PCR; TCRdb lists only in-frame clones, some missing. The sample has 120,000 to 150,000 clones; around 80% are singletons. The chain has TRBV7-6 and TRBJ1-2, with D perhaps matching TRBD1 (6 bases). The sequenced sample was peripheral blood. This receptor was identified in a man between 60 and 70 years old with acute or convalescent COVID-19. The CDR3 loop reads CASSLVTGHGYTF. In DNA form, the CDR3 reads TGTGCCAGCAGCCTAGTTACAGGGCACGGCTACACCTTC.